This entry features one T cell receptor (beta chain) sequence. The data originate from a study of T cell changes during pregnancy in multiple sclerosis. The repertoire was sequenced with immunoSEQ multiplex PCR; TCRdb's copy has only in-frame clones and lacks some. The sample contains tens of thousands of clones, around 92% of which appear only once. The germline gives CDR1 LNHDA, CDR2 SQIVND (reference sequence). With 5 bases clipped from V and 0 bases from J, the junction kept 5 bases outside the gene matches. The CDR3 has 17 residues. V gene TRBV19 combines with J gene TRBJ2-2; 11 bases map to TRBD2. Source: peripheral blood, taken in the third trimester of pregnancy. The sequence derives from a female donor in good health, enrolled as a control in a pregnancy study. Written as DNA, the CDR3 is TGTGCCAGTAGTTCCATGGGACTAGCGGCGAACACCGGGGAGCTGTTTTTT. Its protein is CASSSMGLAANTGELFF.